This T cell receptor (beta chain) was recorded in a study of blood T cells in healthy people across ages. A second PCR, run for about 7 to 11 cycles, used a sample-barcoded 5' primer plus a J-beta primer mix. TCRdb reprocessed the 5' RACE reads via MiXCR and lists one record per CDR3 protein. The table includes 790,000 or so distinct CDR3 sequences, 35% to 50% detected once. This CDR3 region has 15 residues. Deletions cut 0 bases from V and 4 bases from J, with 12 bases between. Germline values: CDR1 LGHNA, CDR2 YNFKEQ. General observations from the study: Long-lived and aged donors differed, with more naive CD4+ cells and higher diversity in the long-lived. Calculation of diversity from one million T cells yielded estimates considered to be underestimates.

Remarks on this clonotype: Its antigen is not known.

Source material: blood. This sequence was found in an elderly man in good health. V and J are TRBV4-2 and TRBJ1-2, with D maybe TRBD1 (6 bases). CDR3 loop: CASSQEGDISYGYTF. In DNA form, the CDR3 reads TGTGCCAGCAGCCAAGAAGGGGACATCTCCTATGGCTACACCTTC.